The clone carrying this T cell receptor beta chain turned up a few times. Its antigen is as yet unknown. As every portion of the isolated RNA was reverse transcribed, the sequencing read expressed TCRB transcripts. The repertoire was sequenced with immunoSEQ multiplex PCR; TCRdb's copy has only in-frame clones and lacks some. There are around 300,000 clones in the sample; roughly 9.6% occur only once, and more than 0.015% lies in the top ten. These data belong to a study of beta chain features in type 1 diabetes. Study overall: The samples had 107,917,701 sorted cells examined in all. Study-level points and caveats: The VDJ junctions of type 1 diabetes patients carried fewer insertions and more deletions. The question left open here concerned HLA type influencing TCRB rearrangement. People with Type 1 diabetes carried modestly yet significantly shorter TCRB CDR3s in all four CD4+ subsets.

Between the trimmed V and J ends, which lost 2 bases and 3 bases, there was a span of 11 bases. Germline lookup yields CDR1 SGHNT and CDR2 YYREEE (reference sequence). The CDR3 loop spans 14 amino acids. The sample comprised naive CD4+ T cells from blood. This clonotype originated in a woman aged 30 to 39 in good health. The chain uses TRBV5-4 and TRBJ1-1; TRBD1 might be the D (6 bases). The DNA of the CDR3 is TGTGCCAGCAGCTTACAGGGCGCCCACACTGAAGCTTTCTTT. Residues: CASSLQGAHTEAFF.